This TCR beta chain was sequenced during a study of blood T cell repertoires in COVID-19. Study-level information: Samples taken during acute and convalescent COVID-19 were collected in the United States, Italy and Spain. PBMCs, B-cell-depleted T cells, or T cells were the source of the cDNA or gDNA that made up the material.

TCRdb's table, derived via immunoSEQ multiplex PCR, lists solely in-frame clones and lacks some. The sample shows about 210,000 clones, around 90% of them seen only once. This CDR3 has 16 amino acids. Germline V gene lookup returns CDR1 MGHRA and CDR2 YSYEKL. V dropped 0 bases and J dropped 3; count of bases not matched to a gene: 4. The rearrangement joins TRBV4-1 to TRBJ1-5; 8 positions match TRBD1. The TCR originated in a man aged 30 to 39 with acute or convalescent COVID-19. The source material was peripheral blood. The CDR3 coding sequence is TGCGCCAGCAGCCAAGACAGGGGGCTCAACAATCAGCCCCAGCATTTT. Translating gives CASSQDRGLNNQPQHF.